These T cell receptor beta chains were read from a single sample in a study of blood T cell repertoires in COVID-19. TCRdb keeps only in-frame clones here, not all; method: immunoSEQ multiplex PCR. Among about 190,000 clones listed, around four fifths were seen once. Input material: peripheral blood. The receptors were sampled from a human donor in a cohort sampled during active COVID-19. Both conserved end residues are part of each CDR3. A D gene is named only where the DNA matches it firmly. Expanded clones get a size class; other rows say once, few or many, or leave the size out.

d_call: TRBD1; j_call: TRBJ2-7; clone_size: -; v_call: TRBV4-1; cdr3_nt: TGCGCCAGCAGCCAAGGGGACAGGGGAGGTGCGCAGTACTTC; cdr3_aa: CASSQGDRGGAQYF
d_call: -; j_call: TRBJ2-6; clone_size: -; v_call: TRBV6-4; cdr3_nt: TGTGCCAGCAGTGGGAGCTCTGGGGCCAACGTCCTGACTTTC; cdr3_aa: CASSGSSGANVLTF
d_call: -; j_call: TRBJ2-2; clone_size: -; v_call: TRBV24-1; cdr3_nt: TGTGCCACCAGTGATTTCAGTACAGGGGAGCTGTTTTTT; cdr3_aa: CATSDFSTGELFF
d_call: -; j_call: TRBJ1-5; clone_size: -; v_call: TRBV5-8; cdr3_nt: TGTGCCAGCAGCAAACCAGGGGGCAATCAGCCCCAGCATTTT; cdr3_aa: CASSKPGGNQPQHF
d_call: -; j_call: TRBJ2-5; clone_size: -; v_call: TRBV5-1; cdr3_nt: TGCGCCAGCAGCTCCTGGGGCGGAGAGACCCAGTACTTC; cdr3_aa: CASSSWGGETQYF
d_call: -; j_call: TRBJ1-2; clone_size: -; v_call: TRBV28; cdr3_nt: TGTGCCAGCAGTTTGGCTCAGGTCATCTATGGCTACACCTTC; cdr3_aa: CASSLAQVIYGYTF
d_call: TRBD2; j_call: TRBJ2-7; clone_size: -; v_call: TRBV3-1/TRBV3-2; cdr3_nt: TGTGCCAGCAGCCTAGCGGGAGACAATTACGAGCAGTACTTC; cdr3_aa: CASSLAGDNYEQYF
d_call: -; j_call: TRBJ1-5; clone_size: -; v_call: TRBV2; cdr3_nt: TGTGCCAGCGGCAGGGAATCTCAGCCCCAGCATTTT; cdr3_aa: CASGRESQPQHF
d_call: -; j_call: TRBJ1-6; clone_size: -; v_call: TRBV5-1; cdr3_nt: TGCGCCAGCAGGGCCAGGGAAGGGGATTCACCCCTCCACTTT; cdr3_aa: CASRAREGDSPLHF
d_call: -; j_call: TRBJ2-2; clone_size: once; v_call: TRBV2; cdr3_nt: TGTGCCAGCAGTGAACAGGGGGGCTTGAACACCGGGGAGCTGTTTTTT; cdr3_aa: CASSEQGGLNTGELFF
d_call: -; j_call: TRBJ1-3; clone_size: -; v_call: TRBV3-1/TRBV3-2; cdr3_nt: TGTGCCAGCAGCCCGTATACTCAGGGGCATCAAGGAAACACCATATATTTT; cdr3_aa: CASSPYTQGHQGNTIYF
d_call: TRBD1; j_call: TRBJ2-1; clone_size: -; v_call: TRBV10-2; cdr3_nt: TGCGCCAGCAGTCTCTCCTTGGACAGGCCCTACAATGAGCAGTTCTTC; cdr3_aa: CASSLSLDRPYNEQFF
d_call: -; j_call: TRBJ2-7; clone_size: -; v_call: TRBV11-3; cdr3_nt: TGTGCCAGCAGCTACTATACCGGGGACGAGCAGTACTTC; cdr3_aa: CASSYYTGDEQYF
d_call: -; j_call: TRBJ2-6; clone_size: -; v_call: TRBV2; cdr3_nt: TGTGCCAGCAGACAGTTAAGTGGGGCCAACGTCCTGACTTTC; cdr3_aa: CASRQLSGANVLTF
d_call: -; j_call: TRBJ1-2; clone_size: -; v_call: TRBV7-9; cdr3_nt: TGTGCCAGCAGCTTTTTAGCAGGCTACACCTTC; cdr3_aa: CASSFLAGYTF
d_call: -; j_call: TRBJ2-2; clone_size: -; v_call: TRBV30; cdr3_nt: TGTGCCTGGAGTGTACTACAGGCCAACACCGGGGAGCTGTTTTTT; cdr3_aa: CAWSVLQANTGELFF
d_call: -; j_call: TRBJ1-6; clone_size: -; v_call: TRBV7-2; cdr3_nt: TGTGCCAGCAGCGCGGACAGTTTTCTAGCAAGTTCACCCCTCCACTTT; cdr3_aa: CASSADSFLASSPLHF
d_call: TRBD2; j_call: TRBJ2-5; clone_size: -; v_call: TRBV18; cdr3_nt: TGTGCCAGCTCATCATGGACTAGCGGGGGGCCGGGAGAGACCCAGTACTTC; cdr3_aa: CASSSWTSGGPGETQYF
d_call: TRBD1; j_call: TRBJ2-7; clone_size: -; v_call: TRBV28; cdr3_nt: TGTGCCAGCGGACGCATAGGGACAGGGGCCGAGCAGTACTTC; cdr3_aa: CASGRIGTGAEQYF
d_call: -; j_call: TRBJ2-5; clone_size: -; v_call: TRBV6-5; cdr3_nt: TGTGCCAGCCATGAACTACCGCGAGAGACCCAGTACTTC; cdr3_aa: CASHELPRETQYF
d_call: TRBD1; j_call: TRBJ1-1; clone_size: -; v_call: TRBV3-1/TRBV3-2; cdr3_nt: TGTGCCAGCAGCCCGACAGGGGGCCGTATTACTGAAGCTTTCTTT; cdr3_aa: CASSPTGGRITEAFF
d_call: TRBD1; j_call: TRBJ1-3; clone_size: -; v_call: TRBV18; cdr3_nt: TGTGCCAGCTCACAAGCCGGGACAGCCTACTCTGGAAACACCATATATTTT; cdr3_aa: CASSQAGTAYSGNTIYF
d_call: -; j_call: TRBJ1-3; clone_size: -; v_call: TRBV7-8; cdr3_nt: TGTGCCAGCAGCCCCCCGACAGCCCTCTCTGGAAACACCATATATTTT; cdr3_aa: CASSPPTALSGNTIYF
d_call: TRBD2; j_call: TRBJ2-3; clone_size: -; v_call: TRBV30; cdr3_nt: TGTGCCTCCTCTGCGAGCGGGACTAGCACAGATACGCAGTATTTT; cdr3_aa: CASSASGTSTDTQYF
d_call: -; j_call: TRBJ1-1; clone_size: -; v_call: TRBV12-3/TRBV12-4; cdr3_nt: TGTGCCAGCAGTTTTGGGCCGAACACTGAAGCTTTCTTT; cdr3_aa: CASSFGPNTEAFF
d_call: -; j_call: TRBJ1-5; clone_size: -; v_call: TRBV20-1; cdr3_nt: TGCAGTGCCACGGAGGCTGGGCCCCAGCATTTT; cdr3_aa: CSATEAGPQHF
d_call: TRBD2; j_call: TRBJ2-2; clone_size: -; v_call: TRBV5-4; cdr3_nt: TGTGCCAGCATGGGGACTAGCGGGGTGGAAGGCGGGGAGCTGTTTTTT; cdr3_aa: CASMGTSGVEGGELFF
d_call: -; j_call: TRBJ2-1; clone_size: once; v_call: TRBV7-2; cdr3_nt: TGTGCCAGCAGGAAAGCAGGGGTCCCCTACAATGAGCAGTTCTTC; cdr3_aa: CASRKAGVPYNEQFF
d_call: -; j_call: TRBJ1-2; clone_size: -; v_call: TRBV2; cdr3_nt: TGTGCCAGCAGTGCACGACAGTCCCGGGCGGGGACCTATGGCTACACCTTC; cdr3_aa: CASSARQSRAGTYGYTF
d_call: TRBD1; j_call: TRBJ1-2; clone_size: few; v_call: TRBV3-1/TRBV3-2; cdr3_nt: TGTGCCAGCAGCCAGGGCGGGACAGGTCGACCTAACTATGGCTACACCTTC; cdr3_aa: CASSQGGTGRPNYGYTF
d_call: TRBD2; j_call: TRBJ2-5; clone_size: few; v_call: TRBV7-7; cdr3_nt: TGTGCTAGCAGCCGAAGGACTAGCGGGGGAGAGACCCAGTACTTC; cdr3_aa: CASSRRTSGGETQYF
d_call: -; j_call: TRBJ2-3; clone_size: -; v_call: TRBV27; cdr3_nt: TGTGCCAGCAGTTTCCTTGGGCACGATACGCAGTATTTT; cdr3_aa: CASSFLGHDTQYF
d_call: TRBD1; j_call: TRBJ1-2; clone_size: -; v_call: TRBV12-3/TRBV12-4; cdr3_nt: TGTGCCAGCAGACGGACAGGTACCTCCGGCTACACCTTC; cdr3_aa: CASRRTGTSGYTF
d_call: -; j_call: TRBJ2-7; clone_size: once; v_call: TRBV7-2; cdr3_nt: TGTGCCAGCAGCAAGAGCGGCTACGAGCAGTACTTC; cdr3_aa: CASSKSGYEQYF
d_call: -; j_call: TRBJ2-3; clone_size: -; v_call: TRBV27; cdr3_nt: TGTGCCAGCAGAACTGTTCAGGGTGCAGATACGCAGTATTTT; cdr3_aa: CASRTVQGADTQYF
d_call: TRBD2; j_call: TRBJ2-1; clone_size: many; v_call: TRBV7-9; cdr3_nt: TGTGCCAGCAGCCCCGGGACTAGCGAGTACAATGAGCAGTTCTTC; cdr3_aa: CASSPGTSEYNEQFF
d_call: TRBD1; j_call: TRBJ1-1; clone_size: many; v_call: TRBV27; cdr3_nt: TGTGCCAGCAGGACAGAGACAGGGGATCGGCAGACTGAAGCTTTCTTT; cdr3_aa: CASRTETGDRQTEAFF